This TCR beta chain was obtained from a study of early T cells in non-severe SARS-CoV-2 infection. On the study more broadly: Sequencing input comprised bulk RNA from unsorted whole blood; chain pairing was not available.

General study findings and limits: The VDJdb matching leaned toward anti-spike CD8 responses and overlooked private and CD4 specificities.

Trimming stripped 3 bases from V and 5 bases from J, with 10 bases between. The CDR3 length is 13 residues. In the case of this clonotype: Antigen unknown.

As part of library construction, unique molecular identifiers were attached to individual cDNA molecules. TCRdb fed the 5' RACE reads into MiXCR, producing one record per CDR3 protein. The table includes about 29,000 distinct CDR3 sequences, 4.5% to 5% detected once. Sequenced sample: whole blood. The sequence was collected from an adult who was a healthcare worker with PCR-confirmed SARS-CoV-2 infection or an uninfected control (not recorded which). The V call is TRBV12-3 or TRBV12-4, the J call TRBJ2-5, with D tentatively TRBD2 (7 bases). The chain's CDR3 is CASSFGGRETQYF. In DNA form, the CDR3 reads TGTGCCAGCAGTTTCGGGGGGCGGGAGACCCAGTACTTC.